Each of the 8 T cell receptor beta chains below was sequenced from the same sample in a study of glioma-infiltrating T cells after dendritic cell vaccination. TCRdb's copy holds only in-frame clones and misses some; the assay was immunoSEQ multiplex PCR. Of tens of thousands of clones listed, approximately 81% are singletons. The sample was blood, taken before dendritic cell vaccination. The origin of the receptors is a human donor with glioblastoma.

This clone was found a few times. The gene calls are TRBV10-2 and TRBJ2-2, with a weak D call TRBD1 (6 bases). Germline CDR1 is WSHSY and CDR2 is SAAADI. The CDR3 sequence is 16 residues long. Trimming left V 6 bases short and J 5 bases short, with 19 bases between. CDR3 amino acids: CASRPQGTAITGELFF. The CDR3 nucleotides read TGCGCCAGCAGACCCCAGGGGACGGCGATAACCGGGGAGCTGTTTTTT.

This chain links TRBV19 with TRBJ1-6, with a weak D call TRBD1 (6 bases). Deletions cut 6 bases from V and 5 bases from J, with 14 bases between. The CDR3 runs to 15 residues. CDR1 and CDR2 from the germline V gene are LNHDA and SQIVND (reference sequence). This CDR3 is CASSREGVDNSPLHF. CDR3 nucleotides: TGTGCCAGTAGCCGTGAGGGGGTAGATAATTCACCCCTCCACTTT.

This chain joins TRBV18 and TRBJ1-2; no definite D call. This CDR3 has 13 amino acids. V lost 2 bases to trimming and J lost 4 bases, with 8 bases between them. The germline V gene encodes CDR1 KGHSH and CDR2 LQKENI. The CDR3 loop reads CASSPGERYGYTF. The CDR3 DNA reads TGTGCCAGCTCACCAGGGGAGCGCTATGGCTACACCTTC.

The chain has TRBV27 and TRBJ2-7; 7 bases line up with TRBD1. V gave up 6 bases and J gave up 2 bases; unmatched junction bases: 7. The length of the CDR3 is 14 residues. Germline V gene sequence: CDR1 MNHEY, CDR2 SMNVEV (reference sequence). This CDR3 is CASSLRGRTYEQYF. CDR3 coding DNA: TGTGCCAGCAGCCTAAGGGGGCGGACCTACGAGCAGTACTTC.

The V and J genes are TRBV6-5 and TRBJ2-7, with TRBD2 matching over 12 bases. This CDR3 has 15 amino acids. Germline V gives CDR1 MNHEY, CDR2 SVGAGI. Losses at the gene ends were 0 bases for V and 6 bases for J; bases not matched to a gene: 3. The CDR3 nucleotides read TGTGCCAGCAGTTACTCACTAGCGGGAGGTGTCGAGCAGTACTTC. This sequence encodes CASSYSLAGGVEQYF.

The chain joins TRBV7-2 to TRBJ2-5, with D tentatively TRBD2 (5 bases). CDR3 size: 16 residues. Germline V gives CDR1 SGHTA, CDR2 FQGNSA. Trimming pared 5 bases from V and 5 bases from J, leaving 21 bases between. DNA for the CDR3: TGTGCCAGCAGCCGGTACTATAAGCGGTTCGGGGAGACCCAGTACTTC. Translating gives CASSRYYKRFGETQYF.

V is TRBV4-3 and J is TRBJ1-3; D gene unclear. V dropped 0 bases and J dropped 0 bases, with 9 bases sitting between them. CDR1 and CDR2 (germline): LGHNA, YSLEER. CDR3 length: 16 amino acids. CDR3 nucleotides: TGCGCCAGCAGCCAAGATCAATACATCTCTGGAAACACCATATATTTT. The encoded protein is CASSQDQYISGNTIYF.

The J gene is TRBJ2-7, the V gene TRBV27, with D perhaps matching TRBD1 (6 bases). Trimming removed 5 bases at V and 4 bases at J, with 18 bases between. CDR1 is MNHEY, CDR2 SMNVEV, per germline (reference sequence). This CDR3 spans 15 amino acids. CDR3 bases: TGTGCCAGCAGTGAAGACAGGTGGGAAGGATACGAGCAGTACTTC. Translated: CASSEDRWEGYEQYF.